These 14 T cell receptor beta chains share one sample of origin, sequenced in a study of T-cell memory formation after mild COVID-19. TCRdb processed the 5' RACE reads anew with MiXCR; each CDR3 protein has one entry. Among roughly 300,000 distinct CDR3 sequences listed, roughly 8% were seen once. The source material was PBMCs or a T cell subset sorted from them (not recorded which). The receptors here all came from a man younger than 35 who had mild COVID-19 (a few samples of this study predate the infection). Cell type and time point are not known.

The chain links TRBV6-5 to TRBJ1-1, with TRBD1 as a possible D gene (6 bases). Germline lookup yields CDR1 MNHEY and CDR2 SVGAGI. V lost 6 bases and J 4 bases, leaving 15 bases between the germline ends. The CDR3 loop spans 14 amino acids. The CDR3 sequence is CASSRTDSPTEAFF. The CDR3 DNA is TGTGCCAGCAGCCGAACGGACAGCCCCACTGAAGCTTTCTTT.

The table lists this clonotype with a few counts. The chain couples TRBV7-2 to TRBJ2-3, with D unresolved. Germline CDR1 and CDR2: SGHTA and FQGNSA. V dropped 1 base and J dropped 6 bases, with 11 bases sitting between them. The CDR3 has 14 residues. The CDR3 is CASSLELSPDTQYF. CDR3 nucleotides: TGTGCCAGCAGCTTAGAACTATCCCCCGATACGCAGTATTTT. The entire variable domain, with the rest obtained from reference TRBV7-2 and TRBJ2-3, is as follows: GAGVSQSPSNKVTEKGKDVELRCDPISGHTALYWYRQSLGQGLEFLIYFQGNSAPDKSGLPSDRFSAERTGGSVSTLTIQRTQQEDSAVYLCASSLELSPDTQYFGPGTRLTVL.

In this sample, this clonotype turned up many times. The chain joins TRBV7-2 to TRBJ2-2; D gene ambiguous. V shed 0 bases and J shed 7 bases, with 6 bases lying between them. Germline values: CDR1 SGHTA, CDR2 FQGNSA. The CDR3 contains 13 residues. The CDR3, as DNA: TGTGCCAGCAGCTTAGCTAGAGGCGGGGAGCTGTTTTTT. Protein: CASSLARGGELFF.

The chain carries TRBV19 and TRBJ1-5, with unresolved D. CDR3 length: 13 amino acids. The V and J ends lost 10 bases and 3 bases respectively, with 13 bases between them. CDR1 is LNHDA, CDR2 SQIVND, per germline (reference sequence). The CDR3 nucleotides read TGTGCCACCAGTGTCGGACCCAATCAGCCCCAGCATTTT. This translates into CATSVGPNQPQHF.

This clonotype appeared a few times. The rearrangement uses TRBV20-1 and TRBJ2-5; 11 bases align to TRBD2. CDR3 length: 16 amino acids. With V trimmed by 4 bases and J by 5 bases, 12 bases remained unmatched. The germline V gene has CDR1 DFQATT and CDR2 SNEGSKA (reference sequence). The CDR3: CSAIRTSGSRGETQYF. In DNA form, the CDR3 reads TGCAGTGCTATCCGGACTAGCGGGTCCCGAGGGGAGACCCAGTACTTC.

In this sample, this clonotype turned up a few times. The J gene is TRBJ2-5, the V gene TRBV10-3; 13 bases line up with TRBD2. CDR1 and CDR2 from the germline V gene are ENHRY and SYGVKD. This CDR3 spans 17 amino acids. V gave up 5 bases and J gave up 7 bases; unmatched junction bases: 13. The CDR3: CAISFFGLAGEPGTQYF. DNA of the CDR3: TGTGCCATCAGTTTCTTTGGACTAGCGGGGGAGCCAGGGACCCAGTACTTC.

This CDR3 reads CASSSWTSGNYGYTF. The CDR3 coding sequence is TGTGCCAGCAGCTCCTGGACCTCGGGCAACTATGGCTACACCTTC. The chain has TRBV5-6 and TRBJ1-2; D is unresolved. V lost 3 bases to trimming and J lost 2 bases, with 14 bases between them. The germline V gene has CDR1 SGHDT and CDR2 YYEEEE. This CDR3 comprises 15 residues.

A few counts support this clonotype. The chain employs TRBV10-3 and TRBJ2-7, with D possibly matching TRBD2 (5 bases). V was pared by 10 bases and J by 0 bases, with 13 bases between. CDR3 length: 13 residues. Germline CDR1 is ENHRY and CDR2 is SYGVKD. The CDR3, as DNA: TGTGCCAGCGGGCTGGAGTCCTCCTACGAGCAGTACTTC. Its protein is CASGLESSYEQYF.

The chain recombines TRBV2 with TRBJ2-2, with no clear D. The CDR3 loop spans 17 amino acids. CDR1 and CDR2 from the germline V gene are SNHLY and FYNNEI. V was trimmed by 3 bases and J by 6 bases, leaving 20 bases between them. The chain's CDR3 is CASSDSPADLTAGELFF. The CDR3 DNA reads as TGTGCCAGCAGTGACTCCCCGGCCGACCTTACCGCCGGGGAGCTGTTTTTT.

V usage is TRBV11-2 and J usage is TRBJ1-1, with D possibly being TRBD1 (5 bases). Between the trimmed V and J ends, which lost 5 bases and 5 bases, there was a span of 12 bases. The germline gives CDR1 SGHAT, CDR2 FQNNGV. CDR3 length: 13 residues. The CDR3 region has the DNA TGTGCCAGCAGCGAAGCAGGGCGGACTGAAGCTTTCTTT. As protein: CASSEAGRTEAFF.

This chain connects TRBV4-1 to TRBJ1-2; possibly TRBD1 for D (5 bases). Germline V lookup: CDR1 MGHRA, CDR2 YSYEKL. The V gene lost 4 bases and the J gene lost 9 bases, with 18 bases spanning the gap. The CDR3 consists of 14 residues. The CDR3 reads CASSLAGVAERYTF. CDR3 sequence (DNA): TGCGCCAGCAGCCTAGCGGGGGTCGCTGAACGCTACACCTTC.

The chain carries TRBV15 and TRBJ2-3, with D perhaps TRBD1 (6 bases). Trimming stripped 3 bases from V and 2 bases from J, with 15 bases between. Germline CDR1 LNHNV, CDR2 YYDKDF (reference sequence). This CDR3 has 16 amino acids. The chain's CDR3 is CATSSPHRVLTDTQYF. The CDR3 DNA reads as TGTGCCACCAGCAGCCCGCACAGGGTTCTCACAGATACGCAGTATTTT.

The chain links TRBV27 to TRBJ1-2; unclear D gene. The CDR3 contains 15 residues. Trimming removed 6 bases from V and 8 bases from J, with 22 bases in between. The V gene's germline CDR1 is MNHEY and CDR2 SMNVEV (reference sequence). CDR3 coding DNA: TGTGCCAGCAGCCGGAATAGAAGGGATTCGGAAGGCTACACCTTC. Protein: CASSRNRRDSEGYTF.

V and J are TRBV7-2 and TRBJ1-6; D may be TRBD1 (5 bases). The CDR3 is 19 residues long. Germline-derived CDR1 and CDR2 are SGHTA and FQGNSA. V was cut by 6 bases and J by 0 bases, with 21 bases left in between. The CDR3 loop reads CASSGRAGSPSSYNSPLHF. The CDR3 DNA reads TGTGCCAGCAGTGGGAGGGCAGGGAGTCCCAGCTCCTATAATTCACCCCTCCACTTT.